A selection of T cell receptor beta chains follows, all from one sample in a study of CD8 T cells in Susac syndrome. A single record per CDR3 protein comes from TCRdb applying MiXCR to the immunoSEQ multiplex PCR reads. The sample records more than 95,000 distinct CDR3 sequences, 90% to 95% being singletons. Sequencing was performed on CD4+ T cells from PBMCs. All receptors derive from a human donor in good health. Each CDR3 is given with its conserved first and last residue. D genes are given only for firm matches. Clone size is given for some rows only: seen once, a few or many times, or a class if the clone is expanded.

abundance	v_gene	d_gene	j_gene	CDR3nt	CDR3aa
NA	TRBV11-2	TRBD2	TRBJ2-2	TGTGCCAGCAGATCATATCTAGCGGGAGTCTCAAGGACCGGGGAGCTGTTTTTT	CASRSYLAGVSRTGELFF
NA	TRBV2	TRBD1	TRBJ2-3	TGTGCCAGCAGCCGGGACAGGGGCACAGATACGCAGTATTTT	CASSRDRGTDTQYF
NA	TRBV19	NA	TRBJ2-1	TGTGCCAGTAGTATGTGGGGCAGGTCCTTAAGCTCCTACAATGAGCAGTTCTTC	CASSMWGRSLSSYNEQFF
NA	TRBV3-1	TRBD2	TRBJ2-1	TGTGCCAGCAGCCCATTAGTAGCGGGCTCCTACAATGAGCAGTTCTTC	CASSPLVAGSYNEQFF
NA	TRBV7-2	NA	TRBJ1-1	TGTGCCAGCAGCTTAATGAAGGGGACCCATGAAGCTTTCTTT	CASSLMKGTHEAFF
NA	TRBV6-5	NA	TRBJ1-1	TGTGCCAGCAGTTACTCGGCAGGGGAGTTCACTGAAGCTTTCTTT	CASSYSAGEFTEAFF
NA	TRBV4-3	NA	TRBJ1-2	TGCGCCAGCAGCCAAGATCCCCTCTCGGGTGGCTACACCTTC	CASSQDPLSGGYTF
NA	TRBV10-3	NA	TRBJ1-5	TGTGCCACCCGGGACGGTAAAGGCAATCAGCCCCAGCATTTT	CATRDGKGNQPQHF
NA	TRBV12-3/TRBV12-4	NA	TRBJ1-3	TGTGCCAGCAGACCCGCAGGGGCGCCTGGAAACACCATATATTTT	CASRPAGAPGNTIYF
NA	TRBV7-2	NA	TRBJ1-4	TGTGCCAGCAGCTTCGGTACGGCGGAAAAACTGTTTTTT	CASSFGTAEKLFF
NA	TRBV5-6	NA	TRBJ1-2	TGTGCCAGCAGCTCCTTTCTTGGCTACACCTTC	CASSSFLGYTF
NA	TRBV6-5	TRBD1	TRBJ2-2	TGTGCCAGCAGTTACCCGGGACAGGGGGCCGCCGGGGAGCTGTTTTTT	CASSYPGQGAAGELFF
NA	TRBV20-1	NA	TRBJ2-2	TGCAGTGCCCGGAAAGCTTCGGGAGTAGGGACCGGGGAGCTGTTTTTT	CSARKASGVGTGELFF
NA	TRBV7-2	NA	TRBJ2-7	TGTGCCAGCAGCCCCCCTCGGGGAGCGGACTCCTACGAGCAGTACTTC	CASSPPRGADSYEQYF
NA	TRBV15	NA	TRBJ1-2	TGTGCCACCAGCCGAACAGAGGCTCGCTATGGCTACACCTTC	CATSRTEARYGYTF
NA	TRBV20-1	NA	TRBJ1-5	TGCAGTGCCGTCCGGGGGGGAAATAGCAATCAGCCCCAGCATTTT	CSAVRGGNSNQPQHF
NA	TRBV7-2	TRBD2	TRBJ2-7	TGTGCCAGCAGCTCGACTAGCGGGAGGCTGTACGAGCAGTACTTC	CASSSTSGRLYEQYF
NA	TRBV2	NA	TRBJ1-5	TGTGCCAGCAATGACAAGGAAGTCAATCAGCCCCAGCATTTT	CASNDKEVNQPQHF
once	TRBV4-3	NA	TRBJ2-1	TGCGCCAGCAGCCAAGATTTAGGCGGAGAGCAGTTCTTC	CASSQDLGGEQFF
NA	TRBV15	NA	TRBJ2-7	TGTGCCACCAGCAGGGACAAATACTCCTACGAGCAGTACTTC	CATSRDKYSYEQYF
NA	TRBV25-1	NA	TRBJ1-4	TGTGCCAGCAGTGAGTTTAGTCGCACGGATGAAAAACTGTTTTTT	CASSEFSRTDEKLFF
NA	TRBV30	NA	TRBJ2-1	TGTGCCTGGAGTGTACTCCCATCTAGACGCTCCTACAATGAGCAGTTCTTC	CAWSVLPSRRSYNEQFF
NA	TRBV18	NA	TRBJ1-2	TGTGCCAGCTCACGGGTCGAGGGAGGGCTCTATGGCTACACCTTC	CASSRVEGGLYGYTF
NA	TRBV18	NA	TRBJ1-3	TGTGCCAGCTCATCGGACACGCTCACTGGAAACACCATATATTTT	CASSSDTLTGNTIYF
NA	TRBV20-1	TRBD2	TRBJ2-3	TGCAGTGCTAGAAGGAGCGGGGTCACAGATACGCAGTATTTT	CSARRSGVTDTQYF
once	TRBV7-2	NA	TRBJ2-3	TGTGCCAGCAGCTCACTCACAGATACGCAGTATTTT	CASSSLTDTQYF
NA	TRBV21-1	NA	TRBJ2-7	TGTGCCAGCAGCGCCCGGGGGGGAGTAATGGGCTACGAGCAGTACTTC	CASSARGGVMGYEQYF
NA	TRBV20-1	TRBD2	TRBJ2-1	TGCAGTGCTTTCGGACTAGCGGGCCGCAATGAGCAGTTCTTC	CSAFGLAGRNEQFF
NA	TRBV25-1	NA	TRBJ2-7	TGTGCCAGCAGTGATCCTCGGGGCCCCTACGAGCAGTACTTC	CASSDPRGPYEQYF